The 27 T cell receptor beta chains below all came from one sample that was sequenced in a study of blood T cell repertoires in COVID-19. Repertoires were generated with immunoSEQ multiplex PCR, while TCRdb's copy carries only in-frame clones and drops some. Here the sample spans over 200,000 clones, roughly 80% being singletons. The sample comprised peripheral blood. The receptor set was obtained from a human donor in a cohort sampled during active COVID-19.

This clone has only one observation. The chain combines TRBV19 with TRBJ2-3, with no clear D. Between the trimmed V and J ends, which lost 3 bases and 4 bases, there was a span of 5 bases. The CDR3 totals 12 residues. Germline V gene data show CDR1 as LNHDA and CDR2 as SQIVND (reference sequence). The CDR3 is CASSMSSDTQYF. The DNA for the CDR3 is TGTGCCAGTAGTATGAGCTCAGATACGCAGTATTTT. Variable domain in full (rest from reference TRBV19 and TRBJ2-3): DGGITQSPKYLFRKEGQNVTLSCEQNLNHDAMYWYRQDPGQGLRLIYYSQIVNDFQKGDIAEGYSVSREKKESFPLTVTSAQKNPTAFYLCASSMSSDTQYFGPGTRLTVL.

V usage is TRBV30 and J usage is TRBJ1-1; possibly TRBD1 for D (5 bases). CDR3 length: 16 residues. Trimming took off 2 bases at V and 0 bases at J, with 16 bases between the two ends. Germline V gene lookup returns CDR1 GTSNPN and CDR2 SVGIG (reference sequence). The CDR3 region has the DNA TGTGCCTGGAGTCCCCATGACAGCCGGATGAACACTGAAGCTTTCTTT. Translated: CAWSPHDSRMNTEAFF.

CDR3 amino acids: CATGGSYEQYF. CDR3 nucleotide sequence: TGTGCCACCGGGGGATCCTACGAGCAGTACTTC. This rearrangement joins TRBV7-9 to TRBJ2-7; D is perhaps TRBD2 (6 bases). Trimming took 10 bases from V and 1 from J, leaving 8 bases between them. Looked up from germline, CDR1 is SEHNR and CDR2 is FQNEAQ (reference sequence). This CDR3 has 11 amino acids.

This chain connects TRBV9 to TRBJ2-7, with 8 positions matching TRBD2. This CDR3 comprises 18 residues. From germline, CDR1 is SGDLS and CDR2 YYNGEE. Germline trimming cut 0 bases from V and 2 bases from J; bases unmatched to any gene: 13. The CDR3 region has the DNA TGTGCCAGCAGCGTAGGGGTTGGTAGCGGGGCCATGGCCTACGAGCAGTACTTC. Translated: CASSVGVGSGAMAYEQYF.

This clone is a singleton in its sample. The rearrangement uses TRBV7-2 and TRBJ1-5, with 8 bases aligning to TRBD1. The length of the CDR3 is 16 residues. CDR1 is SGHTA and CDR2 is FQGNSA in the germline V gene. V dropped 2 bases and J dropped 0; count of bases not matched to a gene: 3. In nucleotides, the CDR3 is TGTGCCAGCAGCTTAACAGGGGGTCATAGCAATCAGCCCCAGCATTTT. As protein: CASSLTGGHSNQPQHF.

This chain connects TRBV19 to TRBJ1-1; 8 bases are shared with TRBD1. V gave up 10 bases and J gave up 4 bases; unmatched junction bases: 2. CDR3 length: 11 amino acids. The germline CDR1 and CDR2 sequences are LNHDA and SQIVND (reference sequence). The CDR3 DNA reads TGTGCCACCGGACAGGGCACTGAAGCTTTCTTT. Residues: CATGQGTEAFF.

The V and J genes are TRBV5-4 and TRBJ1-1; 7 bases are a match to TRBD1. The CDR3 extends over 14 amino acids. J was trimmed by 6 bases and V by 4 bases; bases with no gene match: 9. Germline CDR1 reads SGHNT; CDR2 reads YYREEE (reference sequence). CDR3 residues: CASSAGTAPSEAFF. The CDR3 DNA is TGTGCCAGCAGCGCCGGGACAGCCCCCTCTGAAGCTTTCTTT. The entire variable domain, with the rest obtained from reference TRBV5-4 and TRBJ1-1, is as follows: ETGVTQSPTHLIKTRGQQVTLRCSSQSGHNTVSWYQQALGQGPQFIFQYYREEENGRGNFPPRFSGLQFPNYSSELNVNALELDDSALYLCASSAGTAPSEAFFGQGTRLTVV.

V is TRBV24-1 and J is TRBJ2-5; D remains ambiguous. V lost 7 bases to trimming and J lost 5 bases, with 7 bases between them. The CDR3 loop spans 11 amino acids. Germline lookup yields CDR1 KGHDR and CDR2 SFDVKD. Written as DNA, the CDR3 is TGTGCCACCAGCTCTTCGGAGACCCAGTACTTC. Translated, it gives CATSSSETQYF.

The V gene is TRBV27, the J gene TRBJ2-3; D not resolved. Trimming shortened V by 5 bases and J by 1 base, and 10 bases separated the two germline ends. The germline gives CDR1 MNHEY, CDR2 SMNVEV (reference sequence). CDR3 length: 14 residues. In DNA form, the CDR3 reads TGTGCCAGCAGTCGCCGACACGGCACAGATACGCAGTATTTT. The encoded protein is CASSRRHGTDTQYF.

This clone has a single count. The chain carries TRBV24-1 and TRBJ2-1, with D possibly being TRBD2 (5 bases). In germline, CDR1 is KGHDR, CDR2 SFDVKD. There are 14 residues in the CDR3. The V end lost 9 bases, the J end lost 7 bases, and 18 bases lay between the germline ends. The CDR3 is CATGESSVPNEQFF. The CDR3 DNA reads TGTGCCACCGGGGAGAGTAGCGTCCCTAATGAGCAGTTCTTC.

Written as DNA, the CDR3 is TGTGCCAGCAGTTTATCAGTGTCCCCGGGAAACATTCAGTACTTC. Translation gives CASSLSVSPGNIQYF. This chain links TRBV28 with TRBJ2-4; no firm D call. The CDR3 is 15 residues long. V was shortened by 1 base and J by 6 bases, with 13 bases between the two germline ends. The germline CDR1 and CDR2 sequences are MDHEN and SYDVKM.

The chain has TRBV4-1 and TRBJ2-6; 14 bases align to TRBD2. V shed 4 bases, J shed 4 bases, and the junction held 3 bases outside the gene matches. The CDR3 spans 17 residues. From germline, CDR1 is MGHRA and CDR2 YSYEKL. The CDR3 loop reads CASSLGLAGGGANVLTF. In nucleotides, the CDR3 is TGCGCCAGCAGCCTAGGACTAGCGGGAGGCGGGGCCAACGTCCTGACTTTC.

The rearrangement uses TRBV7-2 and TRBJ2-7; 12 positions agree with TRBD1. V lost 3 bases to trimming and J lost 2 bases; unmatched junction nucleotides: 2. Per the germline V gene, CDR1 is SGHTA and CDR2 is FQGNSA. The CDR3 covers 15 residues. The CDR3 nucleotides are TGTGCCAGCAGCTTCGGGACAGGGGGCCCCTACGAGCAGTACTTC. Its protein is CASSFGTGGPYEQYF.

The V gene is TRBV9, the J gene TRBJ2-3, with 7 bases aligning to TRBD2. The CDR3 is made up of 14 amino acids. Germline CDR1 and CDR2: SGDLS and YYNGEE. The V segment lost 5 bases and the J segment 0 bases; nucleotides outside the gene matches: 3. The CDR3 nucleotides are TGTGCCAGCAGGGGGCGGGAGAGCACAGATACGCAGTATTTT. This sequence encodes CASRGRESTDTQYF.

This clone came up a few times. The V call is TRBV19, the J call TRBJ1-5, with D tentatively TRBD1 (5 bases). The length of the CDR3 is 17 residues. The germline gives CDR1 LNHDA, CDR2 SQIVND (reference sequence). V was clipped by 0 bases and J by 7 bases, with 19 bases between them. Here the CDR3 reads CASSIDPVKQEYQPQHF. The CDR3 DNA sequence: TGTGCCAGTAGTATAGATCCGGTGAAACAGGAGTACCAGCCCCAGCATTTT. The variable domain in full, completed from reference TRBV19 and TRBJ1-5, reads DGGITQSPKYLFRKEGQNVTLSCEQNLNHDAMYWYRQDPGQGLRLIYYSQIVNDFQKGDIAEGYSVSREKKESFPLTVTSAQKNPTAFYLCASSIDPVKQEYQPQHFGDGTRLSIL.

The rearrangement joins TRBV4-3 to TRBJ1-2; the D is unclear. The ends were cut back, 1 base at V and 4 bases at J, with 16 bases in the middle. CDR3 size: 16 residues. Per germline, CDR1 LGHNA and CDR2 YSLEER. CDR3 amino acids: CASSQGVGVDFYGYTF. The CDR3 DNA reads TGCGCCAGCAGCCAAGGTGTGGGAGTAGACTTCTATGGCTACACCTTC.

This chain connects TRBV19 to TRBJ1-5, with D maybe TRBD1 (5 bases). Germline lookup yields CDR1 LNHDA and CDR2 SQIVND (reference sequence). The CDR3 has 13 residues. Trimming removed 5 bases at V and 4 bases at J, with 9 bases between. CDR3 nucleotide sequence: TGTGCCAGTAGTGTCCAGGGTAATCAGCCCCAGCATTTT. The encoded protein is CASSVQGNQPQHF.

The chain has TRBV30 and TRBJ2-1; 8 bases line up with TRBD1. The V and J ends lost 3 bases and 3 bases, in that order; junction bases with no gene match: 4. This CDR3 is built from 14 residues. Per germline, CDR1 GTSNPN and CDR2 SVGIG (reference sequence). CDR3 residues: CAWSADRVYNEQFF. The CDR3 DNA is TGTGCCTGGAGCGCGGACAGGGTCTACAATGAGCAGTTCTTC.

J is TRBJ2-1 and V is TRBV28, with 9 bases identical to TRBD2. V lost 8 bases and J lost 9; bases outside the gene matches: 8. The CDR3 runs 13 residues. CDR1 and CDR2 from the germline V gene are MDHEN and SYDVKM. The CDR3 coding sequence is TGTGCCAGCCTTAGCGGGAGTTGGGGTGAGCAGTTCTTC. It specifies CASLSGSWGEQFF.

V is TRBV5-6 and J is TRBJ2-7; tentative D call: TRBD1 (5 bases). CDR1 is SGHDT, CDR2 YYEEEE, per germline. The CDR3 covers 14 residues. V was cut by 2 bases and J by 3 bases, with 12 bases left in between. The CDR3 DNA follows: TGTGCCAGCAGCTTAGGGTCAGGGAACTACGAGCAGTACTTC. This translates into CASSLGSGNYEQYF.

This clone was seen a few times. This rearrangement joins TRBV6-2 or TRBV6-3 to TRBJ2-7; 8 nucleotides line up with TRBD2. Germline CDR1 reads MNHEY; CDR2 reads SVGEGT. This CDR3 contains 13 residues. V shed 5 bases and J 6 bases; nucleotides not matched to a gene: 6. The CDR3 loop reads CASSLGRASEQYF. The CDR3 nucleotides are TGTGCCAGCAGTCTCGGGAGGGCCTCCGAGCAGTACTTC.

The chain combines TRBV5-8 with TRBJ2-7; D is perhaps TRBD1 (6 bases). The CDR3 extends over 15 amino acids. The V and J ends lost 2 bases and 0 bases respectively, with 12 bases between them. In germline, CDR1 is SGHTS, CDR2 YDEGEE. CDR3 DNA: TGTGCCAGCAGCTTACGGGACAAGAGCTCCTACGAGCAGTACTTC. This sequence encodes CASSLRDKSSYEQYF.

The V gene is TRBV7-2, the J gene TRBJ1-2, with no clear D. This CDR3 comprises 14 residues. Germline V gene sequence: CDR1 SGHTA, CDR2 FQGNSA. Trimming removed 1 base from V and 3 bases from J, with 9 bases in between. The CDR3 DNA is TGTGCCAGCAGCTTAGGTTACGGAGACTATGGCTACACCTTC. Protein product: CASSLGYGDYGYTF.

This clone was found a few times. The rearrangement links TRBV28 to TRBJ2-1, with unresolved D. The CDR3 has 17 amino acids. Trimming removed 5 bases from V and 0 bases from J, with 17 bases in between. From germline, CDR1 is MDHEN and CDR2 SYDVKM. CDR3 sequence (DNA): TGTGCCAGCAGTACCCTTGACACCGTGAGCTCCTACAATGAGCAGTTCTTC. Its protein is CASSTLDTVSSYNEQFF.

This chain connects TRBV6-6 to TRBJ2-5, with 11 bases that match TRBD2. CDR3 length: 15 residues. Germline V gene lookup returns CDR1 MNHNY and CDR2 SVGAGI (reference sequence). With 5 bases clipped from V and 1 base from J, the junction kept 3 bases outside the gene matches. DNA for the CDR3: TGTGCCAGCAGTCTAGCGGGAGGCATCCAAGAGACCCAGTACTTC. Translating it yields CASSLAGGIQETQYF.

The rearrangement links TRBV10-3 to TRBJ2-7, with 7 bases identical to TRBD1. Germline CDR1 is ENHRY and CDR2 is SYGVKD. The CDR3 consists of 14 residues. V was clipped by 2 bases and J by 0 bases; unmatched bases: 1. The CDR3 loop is CAISERDSSYEQYF. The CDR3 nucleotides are TGTGCCATCAGTGAGAGGGACAGCTCCTACGAGCAGTACTTC.

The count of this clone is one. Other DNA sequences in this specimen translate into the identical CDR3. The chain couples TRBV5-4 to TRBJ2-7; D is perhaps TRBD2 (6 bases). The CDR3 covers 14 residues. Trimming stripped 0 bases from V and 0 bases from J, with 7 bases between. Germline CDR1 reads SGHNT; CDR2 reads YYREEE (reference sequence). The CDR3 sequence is CASSLGGTSYEQYF. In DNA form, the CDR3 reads TGTGCCAGCAGCTTGGGCGGGACCTCCTACGAGCAGTACTTC.